The present T cell receptor beta chain was sequenced within a study of blood T cell repertoires in COVID-19. The CDR3 is made up of 14 amino acids. V trimming: 6 bases; J trimming: 3 bases; junction bases outside the gene matches: 4. Germline V CDR1 and CDR2: SNHLY, FYNNEI. Original processing notes: Amplification of reference gene primers provided the estimated nucleated cell counts. Some clones are missing from TCRdb's copy, which holds only in-frame ones; the method was immunoSEQ multiplex PCR. V and J calls and clone size are those listed in that table; D and trimming were worked out from the DNA. The repertoire includes around 100,000 clones, more than 80% of them detected once, and more than 20% sits in the top ten.

The chain employs TRBV2 and TRBJ2-3, with 9 bases that match TRBD1. What was sequenced was peripheral blood. The sequence was obtained from a man in his sixties with acute or convalescent COVID-19. The CDR3 loop reads CASRPGQGTDTQYF. The CDR3 DNA is TGTGCCAGCAGGCCGGGACAGGGAACAGATACGCAGTATTTT. Full variable domain (rest looked up from reference TRBV2 and TRBJ2-3): EPEVTQTPSHQVTQMGQEVILRCVPISNHLYFYWYRQILGQKVEFLVSFYNNEISEKSEIFDDQFSVERPDGSNFTLKIRSTKLEDSAMYFCASRPGQGTDTQYFGPGTRLTVL.